These T cell receptor beta chains were read from a single sample in a study of blood T cells in healthy people across ages. TCRdb independently ran MiXCR on the 5' RACE reads; one entry per CDR3 protein. The sample carries under 1 million distinct CDR3 sequences, more than 40% recorded once. Sequencing was carried out using blood. The receptors stem from a man aged 55-75 years in good health. Both conserved end residues are part of each CDR3. D genes are given only for firm matches. The size field is filled for only some rows; it gives once, few, many or a size class.

d_call j_call v_call cdr3_length clone_size cdr3_aa cdr3_nt
. TRBJ2-7 TRBV7-9 13 few CASSPPWSNEQYF TGTGCCAGCAGCCCGCCGTGGAGCAACGAGCAGTACTTC
TRBD1 TRBJ1-1 TRBV12-3/TRBV12-4 15 . CASGRAGGPNTEAFF TGTGCCAGCGGGCGGGCAGGGGGCCCGAACACTGAAGCTTTCTTT
TRBD1 TRBJ1-2 TRBV20-1 19 few CSATPSASYSTGDIGGYTF TGCAGTGCTACCCCCAGTGCTAGTTACAGTACAGGGGACATAGGTGGCTACACCTTC
. TRBJ2-5 TRBV3-1 13 . CASSWQIGETQYF TGTGCCAGCAGTTGGCAAATCGGGGAGACCCAGTACTTC
TRBD2 TRBJ2-1 TRBV5-1 16 few CASSPGVAGAYNEQFF TGCGCCAGCAGCCCCGGAGTAGCGGGGGCCTACAATGAGCAGTTCTTC
. TRBJ2-5 TRBV6-2/TRBV6-3 14 . CASNPPLHQETQYF TGTGCCAGCAATCCCCCGTTGCACCAAGAGACCCAGTACTTC
. TRBJ1-1 TRBV6-2/TRBV6-3 12 . CASSAGRPEAFF TGTGCCAGCAGTGCGGGACGGCCTGAAGCTTTCTTT
. TRBJ1-2 TRBV10-3 15 few CAISESIIGEGGYTF TGTGCCATCAGTGAGTCAATAATTGGTGAAGGTGGCTACACCTTC
TRBD2 TRBJ2-3 TRBV12-3/TRBV12-4 16 few CASSPRAGVHTDTQYF TGTGCCAGCAGCCCTCGGGCGGGGGTCCACACAGATACGCAGTATTTT
. TRBJ2-5 TRBV4-3 17 . CASSQGGARYSQETQYF TGCGCCAGCAGCCAAGGTGGCGCTCGCTACTCACAAGAGACCCAGTACTTC
. TRBJ2-3 TRBV2 15 . CASSEDVWGADTQYF TGTGCCAGCAGTGAAGACGTCTGGGGGGCAGATACGCAGTATTTT
. TRBJ2-7 TRBV21-1 14 . CASSPGVRTRSEYF TGTGCCAGCAGCCCCGGAGTCCGGACTAGAAGTGAGTACTTC
TRBD2 TRBJ2-3 TRBV6-1 19 . CASRLKIGVAGTETDTQYF TGTGCCAGCAGACTCAAAATCGGGGTAGCGGGAACAGAGACAGATACGCAGTATTTT
. TRBJ2-3 TRBV29-1 15 . CSVHLRGSGTDTQYF TGCAGCGTCCATCTTCGCGGTAGCGGCACAGATACGCAGTATTTT
TRBD1 TRBJ2-2 TRBV28 15 few CASTETGGKTGELFF TGTGCCAGCACCGAGACAGGGGGCAAAACCGGGGAGCTGTTTTTT
. TRBJ2-7 TRBV3-1 15 . CASSPDRWSSYEQYF TGTGCCAGCAGCCCGGACAGATGGAGCTCCTACGAGCAGTACTTC
. TRBJ1-1 TRBV11-2 15 . CASKGREGWKTEAFF TGTGCCAGCAAGGGCAGGGAAGGTTGGAAGACTGAAGCTTTCTTT
TRBD1 TRBJ1-2 TRBV20-1 16 . CSARHRGGALLDGYTF TGCAGTGCTAGACACAGGGGCGGGGCACTTCTGGATGGCTACACCTTC
TRBD2 TRBJ2-4 TRBV20-1 16 . CSARGVTSGGSYIQYF TGCAGTGCTAGAGGGGTGACTAGCGGGGGTTCTTACATTCAGTACTTC
TRBD2 TRBJ2-5 TRBV9 14 few CASSVGGGPDEQYF TGTGCCAGCAGCGTAGGGGGGGGTCCAGATGAGCAGTACTTC
. TRBJ1-1 TRBV7-2 15 . CASSSRRATNTEAFF TGTGCCAGCAGCTCCAGGAGAGCGACGAACACTGAAGCTTTCTTT
. TRBJ2-5 TRBV5-4 13 . CASSQDNEETQYF TGTGCCAGCAGCCAGGACAACGAAGAGACCCAGTACTTC
. TRBJ1-4 TRBV20-1 12 few CSARDLSKKLFF TGCAGTGCTAGAGATTTGAGCAAAAAACTGTTTTTT
TRBD1 TRBJ1-1 TRBV29-1 15 . CSVEGATGLNTEAFF TGCAGCGTTGAAGGGGCGACAGGGCTGAACACTGAAGCTTTCTTT
TRBD1 TRBJ2-1 TRBV27 15 few CASTHVGTGSNEQFF TGTGCCAGCACCCACGTGGGGACAGGGTCCAATGAGCAGTTCTTC
. TRBJ2-5 TRBV4-3 15 few CASSQGARRGETQYF TGCGCCAGCAGCCAAGGGGCGCGGCGGGGAGAGACCCAGTACTTC
. TRBJ2-7 TRBV28 13 . CASERGSTYEQYF TGTGCCAGCGAACGTGGAAGTACTTACGAGCAGTACTTC
TRBD2 TRBJ2-3 TRBV11-2 17 . CASSLPSGGLSTDTQYF TGTGCCAGCAGCTTACCTAGCGGGGGGCTTTCCACAGATACGCAGTATTTT
TRBD2 TRBJ2-3 TRBV7-3 16 . CASSLTSGGQKDTQYF TGTGCCAGCAGCCTAACTAGCGGGGGGCAGAAAGATACGCAGTATTTT
TRBD1 TRBJ1-2 TRBV10-3 14 . CAISGQGPPDGYTF TGTGCCATCAGCGGACAGGGGCCCCCCGATGGCTACACCTTC
. TRBJ2-1 TRBV11-1 12 many CASSSRGNEQFF TGTGCCAGCAGCTCCAGGGGAAATGAGCAGTTCTTC